This T cell receptor (beta chain) came from a study of blood T cell repertoires in COVID-19. Looking at the study overall: Acute and convalescent COVID-19 samples came from the United States, Italy and Spain. Nucleic acid was either cDNA or gDNA, and it came from T cells, B-cell-depleted T cells, or PBMCs.

The CDR3 loop spans 15 amino acids. Trimming left V 4 bases short and J 4 bases short, with 14 bases between. The germline CDR1 and CDR2 sequences are SGHDN and FVKESK. Source study methods: Amplification from reference gene primers served as the basis for estimated nucleated cell counts. The protocol was immunoSEQ multiplex PCR, while the TCRdb copy is restricted to in-frame clones and leaves out a portion. The V and J calls and the clone size are those of that table, but D and trimming were determined from the DNA. This repertoire shows roughly 250,000 clones, about four fifths found once; its top ten account for 1.5% to 1.7%.

The rearrangement links TRBV14 to TRBJ1-3; a possible D gene is TRBD1 (5 bases). This TCR was sampled from a woman between 40 and 50 years old who had recovered from COVID-19. Sequencing input: peripheral blood. The chain's CDR3 is CASSRGLKAGNTIYF. The CDR3 DNA reads TGTGCCAGCAGCCGGGGACTAAAAGCGGGAAACACCATATATTTT. Variable domain in full (rest from reference TRBV14 and TRBJ1-3): EAGVTQFPSHSVIEKGQTVTLRCDPISGHDNLYWYRRVMGKEIKFLLHFVKESKQDESGMPNNRFLAERTGGTYSTLKVQPAELEDSGVYFCASSRGLKAGNTIYFGEGSWLTVV.